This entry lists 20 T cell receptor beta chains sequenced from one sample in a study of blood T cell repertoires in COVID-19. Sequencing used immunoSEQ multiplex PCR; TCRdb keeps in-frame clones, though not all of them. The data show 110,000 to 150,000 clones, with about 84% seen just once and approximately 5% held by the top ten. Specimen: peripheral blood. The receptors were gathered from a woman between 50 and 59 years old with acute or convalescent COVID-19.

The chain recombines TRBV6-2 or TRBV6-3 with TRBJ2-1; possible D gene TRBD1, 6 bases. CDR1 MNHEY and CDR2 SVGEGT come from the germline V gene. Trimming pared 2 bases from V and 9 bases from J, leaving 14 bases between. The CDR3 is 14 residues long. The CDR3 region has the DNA TGTGCCAGCAGTTACGTAGAAGGGGGTCGTGAGCAGTTCTTC. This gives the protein CASSYVEGGREQFF.

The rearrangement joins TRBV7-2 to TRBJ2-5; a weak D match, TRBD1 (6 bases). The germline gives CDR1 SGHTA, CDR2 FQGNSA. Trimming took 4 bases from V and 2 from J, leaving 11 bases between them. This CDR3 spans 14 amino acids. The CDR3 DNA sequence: TGTGCCAGCAGCTCATCAGGGGTACAAGAGACCCAGTACTTC. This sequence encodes CASSSSGVQETQYF.

CDR3 DNA: TGTGCCAGTAGTATCTCCTTTGGGACAGGGGGTCAGCCCCAGCATTTT. It encodes CASSISFGTGGQPQHF. V gene TRBV19 combines with J gene TRBJ1-5, with TRBD1 matching 11 bases. This CDR3 has 16 residues. V shed 3 bases, J shed 6 bases, and the junction held 7 bases outside the gene matches. CDR1 is LNHDA and CDR2 is SQIVND in the germline V gene (reference sequence). The complete variable domain, with remaining parts taken from reference TRBV19 and TRBJ1-5, reads DGGITQSPKYLFRKEGQNVTLSCEQNLNHDAMYWYRQDPGQGLRLIYYSQIVNDFQKGDIAEGYSVSREKKESFPLTVTSAQKNPTAFYLCASSISFGTGGQPQHFGDGTRLSIL.

The chain's CDR3 is CASSQGTSGGTPNEQFF. The DNA of the CDR3 is TGTGCCAGCAGCCAAGGGACTAGCGGGGGGACCCCCAATGAGCAGTTCTTC. The V call is TRBV5-6, the J call TRBJ2-1, with 15 positions matching TRBD2. V lost 4 bases, J lost 6 bases, and 8 bases stayed unmatched. The CDR3 runs to 17 residues. CDR1 SGHDT and CDR2 YYEEEE come from the germline V gene.

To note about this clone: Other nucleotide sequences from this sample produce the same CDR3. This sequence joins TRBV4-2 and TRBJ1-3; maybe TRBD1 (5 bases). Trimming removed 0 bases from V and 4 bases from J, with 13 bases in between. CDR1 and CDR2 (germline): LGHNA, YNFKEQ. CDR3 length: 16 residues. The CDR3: CASSQDPQGPGNTIYF. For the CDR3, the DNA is TGTGCCAGCAGCCAAGATCCCCAGGGCCCGGGAAACACCATATATTTT.

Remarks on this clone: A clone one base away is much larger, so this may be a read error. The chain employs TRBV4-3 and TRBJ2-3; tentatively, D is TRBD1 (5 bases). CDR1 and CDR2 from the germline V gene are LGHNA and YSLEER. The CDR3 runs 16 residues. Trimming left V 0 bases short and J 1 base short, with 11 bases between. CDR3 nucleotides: TGCGCCAGCAGCCAAGAGCGGACAAGGGGCACAGATACGCAGTATTTT. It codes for CASSQERTRGTDTQYF.

CDR3 sequence: CASGRGTGQYF. In DNA form, the CDR3 reads TGTGCTTCCGGGCGGGGGACAGGGCAATACTTC. The gene calls are TRBV7-9 and TRBJ2-7, with 9 bases identical to TRBD1. The CDR3 totals 11 residues. The germline V gene has CDR1 SEHNR and CDR2 FQNEAQ (reference sequence).

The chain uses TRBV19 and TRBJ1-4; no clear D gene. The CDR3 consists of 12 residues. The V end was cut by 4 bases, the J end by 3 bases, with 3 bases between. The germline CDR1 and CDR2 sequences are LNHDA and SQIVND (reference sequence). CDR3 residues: CASSTANEKLFF. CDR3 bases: TGTGCCAGTAGTACGGCTAATGAAAAACTGTTTTTT.

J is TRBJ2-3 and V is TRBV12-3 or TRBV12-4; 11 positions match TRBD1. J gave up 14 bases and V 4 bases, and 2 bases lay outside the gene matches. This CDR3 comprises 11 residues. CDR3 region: CASSSGQGVYF. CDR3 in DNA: TGTGCCAGCAGTTCGGGACAGGGGGTGTATTTT.

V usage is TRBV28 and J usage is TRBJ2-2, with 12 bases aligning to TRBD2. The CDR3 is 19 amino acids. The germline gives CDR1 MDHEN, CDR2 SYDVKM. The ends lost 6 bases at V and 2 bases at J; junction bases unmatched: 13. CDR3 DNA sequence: TGTGCCAGCAGGACACTAGCGGGGGGTGGTGTCGTTAACACCGGGGAGCTGTTTTTT. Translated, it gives CASRTLAGGGVVNTGELFF.

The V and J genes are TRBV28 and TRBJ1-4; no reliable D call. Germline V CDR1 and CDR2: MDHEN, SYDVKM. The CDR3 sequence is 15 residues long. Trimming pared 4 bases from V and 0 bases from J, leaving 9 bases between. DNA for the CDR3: TGTGCCAGCAGTTCGGCTACAGCAACTAATGAAAAACTGTTTTTT. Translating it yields CASSSATATNEKLFF.

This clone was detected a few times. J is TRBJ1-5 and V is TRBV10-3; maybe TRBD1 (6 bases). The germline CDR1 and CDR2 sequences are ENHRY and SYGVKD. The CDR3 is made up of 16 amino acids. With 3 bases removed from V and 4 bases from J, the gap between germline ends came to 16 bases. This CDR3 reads CAISDPGASGNQPQHF. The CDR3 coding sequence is TGTGCCATCAGTGACCCAGGGGCGTCCGGGAATCAGCCCCAGCATTTT.

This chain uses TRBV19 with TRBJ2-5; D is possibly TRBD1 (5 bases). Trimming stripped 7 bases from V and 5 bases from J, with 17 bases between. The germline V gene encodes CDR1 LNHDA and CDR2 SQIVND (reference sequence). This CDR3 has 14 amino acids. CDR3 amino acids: CASNSQQGEETQYF. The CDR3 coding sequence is TGTGCCAGTAACTCCCAGCAGGGCGAGGAGACCCAGTACTTC.

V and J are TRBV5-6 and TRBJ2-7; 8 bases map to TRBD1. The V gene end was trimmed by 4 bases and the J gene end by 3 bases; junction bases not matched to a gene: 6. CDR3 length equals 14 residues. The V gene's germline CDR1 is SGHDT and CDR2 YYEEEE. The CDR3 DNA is TGTGCCAGCAGCCAAATAGGACAGGGCTACGAGCAGTACTTC. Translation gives CASSQIGQGYEQYF.

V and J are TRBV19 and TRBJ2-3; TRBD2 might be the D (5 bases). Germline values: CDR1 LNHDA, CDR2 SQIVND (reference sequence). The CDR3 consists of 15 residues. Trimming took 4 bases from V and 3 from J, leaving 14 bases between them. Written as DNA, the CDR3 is TGTGCCAGTAGTACGGACTCCGGGCGTACAGATACGCAGTATTTT. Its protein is CASSTDSGRTDTQYF.

CDR3 DNA: TGTGCCAGCAGTGAATTAGGGGTACCTAATGAAAAACTGTTTTTT. Translation gives CASSELGVPNEKLFF. V gene TRBV6-1 combines with J gene TRBJ1-4, with D tentatively TRBD1 (5 bases). From germline, CDR1 is MNHNS and CDR2 SASEGT. Trimming left V 2 bases short and J 3 bases short, with 10 bases between. CDR3 length: 15 amino acids.

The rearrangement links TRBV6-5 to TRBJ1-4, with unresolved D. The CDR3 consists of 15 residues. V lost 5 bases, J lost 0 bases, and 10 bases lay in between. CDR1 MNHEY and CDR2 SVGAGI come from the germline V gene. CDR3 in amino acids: CASSPTDTTNEKLFF. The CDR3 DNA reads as TGTGCCAGCAGTCCTACAGATACAACTAATGAAAAACTGTTTTTT.

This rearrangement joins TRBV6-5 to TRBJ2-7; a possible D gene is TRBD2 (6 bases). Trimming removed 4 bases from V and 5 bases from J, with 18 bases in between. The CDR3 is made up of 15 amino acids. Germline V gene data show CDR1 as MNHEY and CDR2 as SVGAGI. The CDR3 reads CASSSSGLAFNEQYF. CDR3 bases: TGTGCCAGCAGTTCCTCGGGACTGGCCTTTAACGAGCAGTACTTC.

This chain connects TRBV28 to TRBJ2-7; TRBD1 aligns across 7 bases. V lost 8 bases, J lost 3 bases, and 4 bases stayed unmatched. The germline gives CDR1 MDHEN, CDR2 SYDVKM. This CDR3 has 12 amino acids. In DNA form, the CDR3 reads TGTGCCAGCGGGGACAGTTTCTACGAGCAGTACTTC. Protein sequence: CASGDSFYEQYF.

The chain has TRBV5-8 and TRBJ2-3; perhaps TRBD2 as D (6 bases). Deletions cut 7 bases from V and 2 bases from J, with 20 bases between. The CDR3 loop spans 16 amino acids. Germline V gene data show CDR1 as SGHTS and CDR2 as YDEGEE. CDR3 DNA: TGTGCCAGCGGGGACGGGAGCGTTGCAATCACAGATACGCAGTATTTT. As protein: CASGDGSVAITDTQYF.